The 24 T cell receptor beta chains below all came from one sample that was sequenced in a study of T cell changes during pregnancy in multiple sclerosis. Sequenced by immunoSEQ multiplex PCR; TCRdb stores in-frame clones only, minus some. The sample records more than 30,000 clones, 90% to 95% being singletons. The sample here was CD8+ T cells from peripheral blood mononuclear cells, taken in the third trimester of pregnancy. These receptors all stem from a female donor with multiple sclerosis, enrolled in a pregnancy study.

The rearrangement joins TRBV9 to TRBJ2-1; tentatively, D is TRBD2 (6 bases). The V and J ends lost 7 bases and 6 bases respectively, with 8 bases between them. The CDR3 runs to 11 residues. The germline V gene has CDR1 SGDLS and CDR2 YYNGEE. CDR3 bases: TGTGCCAGCGGGGGAGGCAATGAGCAGTTCTTC. It encodes CASGGGNEQFF.

The chain is built from TRBV2 and TRBJ2-7; TRBD2 matches 11 bases. J gave up 2 bases and V 6 bases, and 3 bases lay outside the gene matches. Germline V CDR1 and CDR2: SNHLY, FYNNEI. The CDR3 runs to 14 residues. The CDR3 DNA reads TGTGCCAGCAGAGGGACTAGCGGTACCTACGAGCAGTACTTC. Amino acid sequence: CASRGTSGTYEQYF.

The rearrangement links TRBV6-5 to TRBJ2-6, with D maybe TRBD2 (5 bases). This CDR3 has 14 residues. V lost 6 bases, J lost 1 base, and 7 bases lay in between. The germline gives CDR1 MNHEY, CDR2 SVGAGI. CDR3 in amino acids: CASRRGSGANVLTF. In nucleotides, the CDR3 is TGTGCCAGCAGGAGAGGGTCTGGGGCCAACGTCCTGACTTTC.

V gene TRBV29-1 combines with J gene TRBJ2-5, with D perhaps assigned TRBD1 or TRBD2 (5 bases each). The DNA end is more similar to TRBJ2-7, so the J call may be wrong. Per germline, CDR1 SQVTM and CDR2 ANQGSEA. This CDR3 contains 12 residues. In DNA form, the CDR3 reads TGCAGCGTTAGGTTGGGGGCCTACGAGCAGTACTTC. It translates to CSVRLGAYEQYF.

The chain is built from TRBV7-2 and TRBJ2-2; 8 positions agree with TRBD1. V gave up 5 bases and J gave up 13 bases; unmatched junction bases: 12. Germline V gene sequence: CDR1 SGHTA, CDR2 FQGNSA. The CDR3 is 14 amino acids. The DNA for the CDR3 is TGTGCCAGCAGCGCGGGACAGGTCGCCGATTGGCTGTTTTTT. Its translation: CASSAGQVADWLFF. Full variable domain (outside the CDR3, taken from reference TRBV7-2 and TRBJ2-2): GAGVSQSPSNKVTEKGKDVELRCDPISGHTALYWYRQSLGQGLEFLIYFQGNSAPDKSGLPSDRFSAERTGGSVSTLTIQRTQQEDSAVYLCASSAGQVADWLFFGEGSRLTVL.

This clone was seen just once. This rearrangement joins TRBV15 to TRBJ1-4; no reliable D call. This CDR3 has 16 amino acids. The germline gives CDR1 LNHNV, CDR2 YYDKDF (reference sequence). The V gene lost 3 bases and the J gene lost 5 bases, with 16 bases spanning the gap. CDR3: CATSSPREGLNEKLFF. The CDR3, as DNA: TGTGCCACCAGCAGTCCAAGGGAGGGCCTAAATGAAAAACTGTTTTTT. The full variable domain, completed using reference TRBV15 and TRBJ1-4, is DAMVIQNPRYQVTQFGKPVTLSCSQTLNHNVMYWYQQKSSQAPKLLFHYYDKDFNNEADTPDNFQSRRPNTSFCFLDIRSPGLGDTAMYLCATSSPREGLNEKLFFGSGTQLSVL.

The gene calls are TRBV5-4 and TRBJ2-7; tentatively, D is TRBD1 (5 bases). Germline assignment: CDR1 SGHNT and CDR2 YYREEE (reference sequence). V lost 4 bases to trimming and J lost 3 bases, with 8 bases between them. The CDR3 has 12 amino acids. The CDR3 spells CASSEGVYEQYF. Written as DNA, the CDR3 is TGTGCCAGCAGCGAAGGGGTCTACGAGCAGTACTTC.

This chain joins TRBV19 and TRBJ1-5; D may be TRBD1 (5 bases). The V gene's germline CDR1 is LNHDA and CDR2 SQIVND (reference sequence). V was clipped by 0 bases and J by 4 bases, with 16 bases between them. This CDR3 region has 17 residues. DNA of the CDR3: TGTGCCAGTAGTATAGATCGGGAGGGGAGGCTTAATCAGCCCCAGCATTTT. It encodes CASSIDREGRLNQPQHF. The whole variable domain, filled in from reference TRBV19 and TRBJ1-5, reads DGGITQSPKYLFRKEGQNVTLSCEQNLNHDAMYWYRQDPGQGLRLIYYSQIVNDFQKGDIAEGYSVSREKKESFPLTVTSAQKNPTAFYLCASSIDREGRLNQPQHFGDGTRLSIL.

This clone was picked up one time. The V and J genes are TRBV11-3 and TRBJ1-2; a possible D gene is TRBD1 (6 bases). CDR3 length equals 17 residues. Germline loops: CDR1 SGHNT, CDR2 YENEEA. Trimming removed 4 bases from V and 1 base from J, with 19 bases in between. CDR3 sequence reads: CASSYQSHRVVNYGYTF. As DNA, the CDR3 is TGTGCCAGCAGCTACCAATCCCACAGGGTAGTTAACTATGGCTACACCTTC.

The rearrangement joins TRBV7-6 to TRBJ1-2; 7 positions agree with TRBD1. In germline, CDR1 is SGHVS, CDR2 FNYEAQ. CDR3 length: 17 amino acids. V lost 6 bases and J lost 0; bases outside the gene matches: 13. The CDR3 coding sequence is TGTGCCAGCAGTCTAACAGGGGACCTACGACCTAACTATGGCTACACCTTC. Its protein is CASSLTGDLRPNYGYTF.

The chain recombines TRBV7-6 with TRBJ2-7; TRBD1 is a possible D gene (5 bases). From germline, CDR1 is SGHVS and CDR2 FNYEAQ. The V and J ends lost 0 bases and 2 bases respectively, with 14 bases between them. The CDR3 covers 16 residues. CDR3 DNA: TGTGCCAGCAGCTTAGCGTCTGACAGCCCCACCTACGAGCAGTACTTC. Encoded protein: CASSLASDSPTYEQYF.

The V gene is TRBV2, the J gene TRBJ2-3; D unclear. The CDR3 is 17 residues long. Germline lookup yields CDR1 SNHLY and CDR2 FYNNEI. V gave up 2 bases and J gave up 1 base, with 16 bases separating them. CDR3: CASSEYMAFSGTDTQYF. CDR3 DNA sequence: TGTGCCAGCAGTGAATATATGGCCTTCTCAGGCACAGATACGCAGTATTTT.

The rearrangement uses TRBV2 and TRBJ1-2; 7 bases align to TRBD1. CDR3 size: 14 residues. V shed 6 bases and J 1 base; nucleotides not matched to a gene: 5. CDR1 SNHLY and CDR2 FYNNEI come from the germline V gene. The CDR3 protein is CASSRTGDNYGYTF. In DNA, the CDR3 is TGTGCCAGCAGCAGGACAGGAGATAACTATGGCTACACCTTC. The full variable domain, in which reference TRBV2 and TRBJ1-2 provide the parts outside the CDR3, is EPEVTQTPSHQVTQMGQEVILRCVPISNHLYFYWYRQILGQKVEFLVSFYNNEISEKSEIFDDQFSVERPDGSNFTLKIRSTKLEDSAMYFCASSRTGDNYGYTFGSGTRLTVV.

This chain uses TRBV19 with TRBJ1-1, with 8 bases aligning to TRBD1. The CDR3 is 14 amino acids. Germline CDR1 reads LNHDA; CDR2 reads SQIVND (reference sequence). Trimming at V came to 0 bases and at J to 11 bases, leaving 8 bases not matched to a gene. CDR3 loop: CASSIDLSGQGAFF. The CDR3 DNA sequence: TGTGCCAGTAGTATAGATTTATCCGGACAGGGTGCTTTCTTT.

V and J are TRBV5-4 and TRBJ1-5, with a weak D call TRBD1 (5 bases). The CDR3 is 11 residues long. Germline assignment: CDR1 SGHNT and CDR2 YYREEE (reference sequence). V shed 8 bases and J shed 6 bases, with 9 bases lying between them. The CDR3 is CARGGFQPQHF. In nucleotides, the CDR3 is TGTGCCAGGGGGGGGTTTCAGCCCCAGCATTTT.

The rearrangement joins TRBV6-6 to TRBJ1-2; no clear D gene. Germline CDR1 is MNHNY and CDR2 is SVGAGI (reference sequence). The CDR3 extends over 15 amino acids. Trimming cost V 1 base and J 1 base, with 10 bases left between them. As DNA, the CDR3 is TGTGCCAGCAGTTACTATACGGGTTTTAACTATGGCTACACCTTC. Its protein product is CASSYYTGFNYGYTF.

The genes are TRBV11-1 and TRBJ1-2; TRBD1 matches at 9 bases. V lost 4 bases, J lost 2 bases, and 5 bases stayed unmatched. This CDR3 spans 15 amino acids. From germline, CDR1 is SGHAT and CDR2 FQDESV (reference sequence). CDR3 nucleotides: TGTGCCAGCAGCTACGATGGGACAGGGAACTATGGCTACACCTTC. The encoded protein is CASSYDGTGNYGYTF.

The gene calls are TRBV7-8 and TRBJ2-1; TRBD1 is a possible D gene (7 bases). The CDR3 is 16 amino acids. Germline lookup yields CDR1 SGHVS and CDR2 FQNEAQ. Trimming pared 4 bases from V and 4 bases from J, leaving 17 bases between. The CDR3 here is CASSSTGGTDYNEQFF. The CDR3 nucleotides are TGTGCCAGCAGCTCTACCGGCGGGACAGATTACAATGAGCAGTTCTTC.

As DNA, the CDR3 is TGTGCCAGCAGTTTTTCTCGGACAGGAACCGAACCGAACACTGAAGCTTTCTTT. It yields the protein CASSFSRTGTEPNTEAFF. V usage is TRBV7-6 and J usage is TRBJ1-1; TRBD1 agrees at 7 bases. CDR3 length equals 18 residues. V was clipped by 6 bases and J by 1 base; unmatched bases: 17. CDR1 is SGHVS and CDR2 is FNYEAQ in the germline V gene.

With respect to this clone: Germline and junction disagree at one end, which may indicate a read error. The DNA of the CDR3 is TGTGCCAGCAGTGTAGGACAGACTGAAGCTTTCTTT. Translated: CASSVGQTEAFF. The chain has TRBV9 and TRBJ1-1; D may be TRBD1 (6 bases). This CDR3 has 12 residues. Germline V gene data show CDR1 as SGDLS and CDR2 as YYNGEE.

The CDR3 sequence is CAWSAAVSEAFF. The CDR3 DNA is TGTGCCTGGAGTGCTGCGGTTAGTGAAGCTTTCTTT. The rearrangement joins TRBV30 to TRBJ1-1; D uncertain. Looked up from germline, CDR1 is GTSNPN and CDR2 is SVGIG (reference sequence). CDR3 length: 12 amino acids. V gave up 1 base and J gave up 7 bases, with 10 bases separating them.

The V and J genes are TRBV6-4 and TRBJ2-7; possibly TRBD1 for D (5 bases). Germline CDR1 is MRHNA and CDR2 is SNTAGT. The CDR3 is 13 residues long. V was shortened by 0 bases and J by 4 bases, with 7 bases between the two germline ends. CDR3 coding DNA: TGTGCCAGCAGTGACTCGGACATTTACGAGCAGTACTTC. Its protein is CASSDSDIYEQYF.

The V and J genes are TRBV5-6 and TRBJ1-2, with D tentatively TRBD1 (5 bases). The CDR3 spans 14 residues. Germline-derived CDR1 and CDR2 are SGHDT and YYEEEE. V gave up 0 bases and J gave up 4 bases, with 10 bases separating them. The CDR3 DNA reads as TGTGCCAGCAGCTTGGGACAGTCCTCCTATGGCTACACCTTC. Its translation is CASSLGQSSYGYTF.

The chain links TRBV5-6 to TRBJ2-2; TRBD2 is a possible D gene (7 bases). There are 15 residues in the CDR3. Trimming took off 4 bases at V and 5 bases at J, with 15 bases between the two ends. From germline, CDR1 is SGHDT and CDR2 YYEEEE. The CDR3 sequence: CASSTLGGETGELFF. The CDR3 nucleotides are TGTGCCAGCAGCACCCTAGGGGGGGAGACCGGGGAGCTGTTTTTT.